In this sample, the clone carrying this T cell receptor beta chain turned up once. Antigen: not known. Exclusion criteria comprised uncontrolled infection, other autoimmune disease, pregnancy or lactation. This record belongs to a study of T cells in Graves' hyperthyroidism and ophthalmopathy. Findings of the study overall: Through a model of 13 V-J features, ophthalmopathy was separated from stable hyperthyroidism.

Amplification targeted TCR beta CDR3 regions from RNA transcripts. A set of HTBI primers served as the primers for a first-round RT-PCR of the TCR CDR3. MiXCR, applied by TCRdb to the multiplex PCR reads, yields one record per CDR3 protein. The sample carries about 570,000 distinct CDR3 sequences, roughly 46% recorded once. This TCR was recovered from an adult woman with Graves' disease, either hyperthyroidism or ophthalmopathy (not recorded which). Sequencing was performed on peripheral blood or thyroid tissue (not recorded which).

This chain's CDR3 is CAILGTAHTTGELFF. The DNA of the CDR3 is TGTGCCATCTTAGGGACCGCACATACTACCGGGGAGCTGTTTTTT. The V call is TRBV6-1, the J call TRBJ2-2; D is perhaps TRBD1 or TRBD2 (5 bases each). The germline V and J ends were trimmed by 10 bases and 5 bases, with 20 bases remaining between them. The CDR3 is 15 amino acids. CDR1 is MNHNS, CDR2 SASEGT, per germline.